This T cell receptor beta chain stems from a study of T-cell reconstitution after alpha-beta-depleted transplantation in children. TCRbeta library preparation incorporated unique molecular identifiers. TCRdb reprocessed the PCR reads via MiXCR and lists one record per CDR3 protein. The sample includes about 610,000 distinct CDR3 sequences, over 9.5% seen only once; the top ten take roughly 4%. Germline-derived CDR1 and CDR2 are SGHTA and FQGNSA. This CDR3 is built from 16 residues. Trimming shortened V by 2 bases and J by 8 bases, and 20 bases separated the two germline ends. The sequencing used PBMCs from the stem cell graft donor, collected from the stem cell graft. The chain couples TRBV7-2 to TRBJ2-3; maybe TRBD2 (5 bases). This clonotype was sampled from a human donor who donated a stem cell graft to a child with acute myeloid leukemia. CDR3 DNA: TGTGCCAGCAGCTTACAAGGCCTCGGCGGGCCAGGTACGCAGTATTTT. This gives the protein CASSLQGLGGPGTQYF.